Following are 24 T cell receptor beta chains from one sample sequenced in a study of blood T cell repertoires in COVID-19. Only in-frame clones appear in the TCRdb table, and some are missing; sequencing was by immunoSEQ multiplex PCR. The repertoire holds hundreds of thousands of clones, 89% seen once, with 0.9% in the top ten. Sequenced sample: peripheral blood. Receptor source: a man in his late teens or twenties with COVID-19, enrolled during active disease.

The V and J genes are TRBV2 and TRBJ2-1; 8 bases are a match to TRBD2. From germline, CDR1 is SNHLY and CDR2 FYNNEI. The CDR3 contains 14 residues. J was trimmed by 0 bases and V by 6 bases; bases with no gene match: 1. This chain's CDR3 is CASRGLGSYNEQFF. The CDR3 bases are TGTGCCAGCAGGGGACTAGGCTCCTACAATGAGCAGTTCTTC.

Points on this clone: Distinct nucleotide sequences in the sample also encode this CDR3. The CDR3 DNA follows: TGTGCCAGCAGCTTAAGCTCCCAAGAGACCCAGTACTTC. Its protein product is CASSLSSQETQYF. The genes are TRBV11-3 and TRBJ2-5; no definite D call. This CDR3 is 13 amino acids long. Germline V CDR1 and CDR2: SGHNT, YENEEA. V lost 2 bases, J lost 1 base, and 5 bases lay in between.

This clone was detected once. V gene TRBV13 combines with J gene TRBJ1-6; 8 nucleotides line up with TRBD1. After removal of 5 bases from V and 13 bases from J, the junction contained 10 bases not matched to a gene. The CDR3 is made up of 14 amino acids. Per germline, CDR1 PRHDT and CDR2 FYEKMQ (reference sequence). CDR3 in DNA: TGTGCCAGCAGCCTTCCCGGGACAGGTGGTCCCCTCCACTTT. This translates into CASSLPGTGGPLHF.

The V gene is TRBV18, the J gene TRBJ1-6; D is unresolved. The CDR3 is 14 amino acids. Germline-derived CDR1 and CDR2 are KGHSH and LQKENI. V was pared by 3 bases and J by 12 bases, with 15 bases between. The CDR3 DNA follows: TGTGCCAGCTCACCGAACTCGCGGGGAGGACCCCTCCACTTT. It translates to CASSPNSRGGPLHF.

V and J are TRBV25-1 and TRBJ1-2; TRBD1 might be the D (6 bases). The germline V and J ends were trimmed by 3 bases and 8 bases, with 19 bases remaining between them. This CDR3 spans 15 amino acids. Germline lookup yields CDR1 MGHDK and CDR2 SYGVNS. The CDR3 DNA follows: TGTGCCAGCAGTGAGTCGACAGGCACCCCCCAGGGCTACACCTTC. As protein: CASSESTGTPQGYTF.

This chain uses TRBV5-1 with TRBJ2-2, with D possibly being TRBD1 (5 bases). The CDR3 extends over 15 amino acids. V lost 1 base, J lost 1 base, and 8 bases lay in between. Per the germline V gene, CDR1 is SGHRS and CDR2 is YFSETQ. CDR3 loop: CASSLPQGNTGELFF. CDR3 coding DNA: TGCGCCAGCAGCTTGCCCCAGGGGAACACCGGGGAGCTGTTTTTT.

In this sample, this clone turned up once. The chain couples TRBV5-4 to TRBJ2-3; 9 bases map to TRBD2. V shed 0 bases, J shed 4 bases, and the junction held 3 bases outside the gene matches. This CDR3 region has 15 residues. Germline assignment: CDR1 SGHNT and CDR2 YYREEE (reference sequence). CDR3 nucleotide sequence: TGTGCCAGCAGCTTGGGACTAGCGGAGCCAGATACGCAGTATTTT. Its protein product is CASSLGLAEPDTQYF.

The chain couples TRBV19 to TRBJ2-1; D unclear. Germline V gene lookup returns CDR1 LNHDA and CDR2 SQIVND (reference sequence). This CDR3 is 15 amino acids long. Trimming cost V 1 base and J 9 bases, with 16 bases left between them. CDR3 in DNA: TGTGCCAGTAGTATAGGCGTTTCCGTCGCTTTTGAGCAGTTCTTC. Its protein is CASSIGVSVAFEQFF.

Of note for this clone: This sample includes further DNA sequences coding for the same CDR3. The CDR3 nucleotides are TGCGCCAGCAGCGAGGGACAGGGGGCGTACGAGCAGTACTTC. It is translated as CASSEGQGAYEQYF. The gene calls are TRBV5-1 and TRBJ2-7, with 12 nucleotides matching TRBD1. The CDR3 consists of 14 residues. The trim removed 4 bases at V and 4 bases at J, leaving 3 bases unmatched. Per the germline V gene, CDR1 is SGHRS and CDR2 is YFSETQ.

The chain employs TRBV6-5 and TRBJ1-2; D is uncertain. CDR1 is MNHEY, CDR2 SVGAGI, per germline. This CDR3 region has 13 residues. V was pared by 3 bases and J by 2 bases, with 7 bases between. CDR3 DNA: TGTGCCAGCAGTTATCGGGTCAACTATGGCTACACCTTC. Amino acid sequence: CASSYRVNYGYTF.

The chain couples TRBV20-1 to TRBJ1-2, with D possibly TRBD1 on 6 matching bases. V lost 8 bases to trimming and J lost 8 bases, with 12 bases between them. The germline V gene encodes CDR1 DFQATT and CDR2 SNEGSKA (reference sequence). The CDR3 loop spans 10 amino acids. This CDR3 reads CSLGGAGYTF. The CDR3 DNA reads TGCAGTCTGGGGGGGGCCGGCTACACCTTC.

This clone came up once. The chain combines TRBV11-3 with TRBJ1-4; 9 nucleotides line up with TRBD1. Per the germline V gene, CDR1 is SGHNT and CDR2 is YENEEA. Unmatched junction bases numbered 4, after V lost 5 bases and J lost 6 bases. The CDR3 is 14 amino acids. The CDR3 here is CASSNRDRDEKLFF. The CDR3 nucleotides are TGTGCCAGCAGCAACCGGGACAGGGATGAAAAACTGTTTTTT.

For the CDR3, the DNA is TGTGCCACAGCCGGGAGCACAGATACGCAGTATTTT. Translating gives CATAGSTDTQYF. The V gene is TRBV6-5, the J gene TRBJ2-3; unclear D gene. The germline V and J ends were trimmed by 10 bases and 0 bases, with 8 bases remaining between them. Germline V CDR1 and CDR2: MNHEY, SVGAGI. The CDR3 loop spans 12 amino acids.

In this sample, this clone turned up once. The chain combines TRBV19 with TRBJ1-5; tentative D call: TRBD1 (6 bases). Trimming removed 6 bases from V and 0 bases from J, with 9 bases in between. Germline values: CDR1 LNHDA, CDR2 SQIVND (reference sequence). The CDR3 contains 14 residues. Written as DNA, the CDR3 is TGTGCCAGTAGGGACAGAAATAGCAATCAGCCCCAGCATTTT. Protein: CASRDRNSNQPQHF.

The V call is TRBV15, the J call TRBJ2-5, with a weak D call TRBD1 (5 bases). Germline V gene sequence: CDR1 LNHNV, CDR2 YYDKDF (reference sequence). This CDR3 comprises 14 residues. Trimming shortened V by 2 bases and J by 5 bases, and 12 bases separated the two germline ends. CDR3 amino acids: CATSRNQGYETQYF. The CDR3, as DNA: TGTGCCACCAGCAGAAACCAGGGATACGAGACCCAGTACTTC.

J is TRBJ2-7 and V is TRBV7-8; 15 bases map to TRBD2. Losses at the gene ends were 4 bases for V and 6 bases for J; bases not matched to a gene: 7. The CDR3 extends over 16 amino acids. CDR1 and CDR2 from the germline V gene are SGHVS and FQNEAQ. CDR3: CASSSGLAGGVGEQYF. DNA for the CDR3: TGTGCCAGCAGCTCGGGACTAGCGGGAGGAGTGGGCGAGCAGTACTTC.

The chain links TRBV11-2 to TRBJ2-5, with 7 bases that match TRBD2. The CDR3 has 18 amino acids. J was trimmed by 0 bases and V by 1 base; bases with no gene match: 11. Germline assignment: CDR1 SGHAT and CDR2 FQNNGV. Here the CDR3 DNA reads TGTGCCAGCAGCTTAGGCTATACCGCTAGCGGAGACCAAGAGACCCAGTACTTC. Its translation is CASSLGYTASGDQETQYF.

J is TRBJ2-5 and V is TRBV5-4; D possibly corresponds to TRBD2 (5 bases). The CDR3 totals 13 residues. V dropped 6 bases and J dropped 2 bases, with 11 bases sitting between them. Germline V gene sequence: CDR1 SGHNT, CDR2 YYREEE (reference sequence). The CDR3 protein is CASTVRGQETQYF. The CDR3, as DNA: TGTGCCAGCACTGTGAGAGGGCAAGAGACCCAGTACTTC.

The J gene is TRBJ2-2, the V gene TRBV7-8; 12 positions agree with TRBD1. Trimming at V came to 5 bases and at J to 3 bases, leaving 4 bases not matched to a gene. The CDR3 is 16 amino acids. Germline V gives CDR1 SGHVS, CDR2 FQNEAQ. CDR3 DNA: TGTGCCAGCAGCGCCGGGACAGGGGGCGACACCGGGGAGCTGTTTTTT. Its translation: CASSAGTGGDTGELFF.

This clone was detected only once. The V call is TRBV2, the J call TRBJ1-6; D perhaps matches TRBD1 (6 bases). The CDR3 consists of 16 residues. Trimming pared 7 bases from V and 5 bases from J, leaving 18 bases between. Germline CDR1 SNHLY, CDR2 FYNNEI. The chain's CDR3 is CASNSRGGGNNSPLHF. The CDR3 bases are TGTGCCAGCAACTCCCGTGGGGGGGGCAATAATTCACCCCTCCACTTT.

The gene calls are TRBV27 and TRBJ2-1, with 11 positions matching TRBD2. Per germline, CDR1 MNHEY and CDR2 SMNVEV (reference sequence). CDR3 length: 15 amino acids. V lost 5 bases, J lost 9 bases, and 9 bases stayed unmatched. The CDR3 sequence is CASSPRSSGGSEQFF. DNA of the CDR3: TGTGCCAGCAGTCCTAGGTCTAGCGGGGGGTCTGAGCAGTTCTTC.

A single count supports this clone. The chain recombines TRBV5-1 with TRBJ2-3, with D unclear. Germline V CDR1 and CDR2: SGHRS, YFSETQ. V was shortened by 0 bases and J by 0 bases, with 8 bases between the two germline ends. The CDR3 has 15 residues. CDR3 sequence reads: CASSLGSESTDTQYF. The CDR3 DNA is TGCGCCAGCAGCTTGGGGTCAGAAAGCACAGATACGCAGTATTTT.

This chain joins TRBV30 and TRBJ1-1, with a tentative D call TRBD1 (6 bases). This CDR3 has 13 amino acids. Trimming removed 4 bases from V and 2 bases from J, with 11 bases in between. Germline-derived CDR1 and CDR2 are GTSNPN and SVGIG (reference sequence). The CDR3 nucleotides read TGTGCCTGGACTGGGGGGGGCAACACTGAAGCTTTCTTT. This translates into CAWTGGGNTEAFF. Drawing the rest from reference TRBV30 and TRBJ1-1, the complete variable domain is SQTIHQWPATLVQPVGSPLSLECTVEGTSNPNLYWYRQAAGRGLQLLFYSVGIGQISSEVPQNLSASRPQDRQFILSSKKLLLSDSGFYLCAWTGGGNTEAFFGQGTRLTVV.

The CDR3 is CASSLLGQLNTGELFF. CDR3 nucleotide sequence: TGTGCCAGCAGCTTATTGGGACAGCTGAACACCGGGGAGCTGTTTTTT. V gene TRBV11-2 combines with J gene TRBJ2-2, with 7 nucleotides matching TRBD1. The germline V gene has CDR1 SGHAT and CDR2 FQNNGV. V lost 2 bases, J lost 1 base, and 4 bases stayed unmatched. The CDR3 has 16 residues.